One sample yielded the 13 T cell receptor beta chains listed below, sequenced in a study of TIL therapy for anti-PD-1-resistant metastatic lung cancer. Time point of the sample: pre-treatment sample, taken before nivolumab and TIL therapy. Sequencing used immunoSEQ v3. This table comes from immunoSEQ multiplex PCR, and its TCRdb copy is limited to in-frame clones, with some not included. This sample carries 40,000 to 60,000 clones, 65% to 80% of them seen once, and the ten largest clones take about 5%. The sequencing used blood, collected at baseline. Receptors originate from a woman aged 30-85 years with non-small cell lung cancer.

This clone appeared a few times. The chain combines TRBV28 with TRBJ1-6; D ambiguous. The CDR3 spans 13 residues. The germline V and J ends were trimmed by 3 bases and 10 bases, with 10 bases remaining between them. CDR1 and CDR2 (germline): MDHEN, SYDVKM. The CDR3 spells CASSFGLSSPLHF. The DNA of the CDR3 is TGTGCCAGCAGTTTCGGTCTTTCATCACCCCTCCACTTT. The complete variable domain, with remaining parts taken from reference TRBV28 and TRBJ1-6, reads DVKVTQSSRYLVKRTGEKVFLECVQDMDHENMFWYRQDPGLGLRLIYFSYDVKMKEKGDIPEGYSVSREKKERFSLILESASTNQTSMYLCASSFGLSSPLHFGNGTRLTVT.

The chain carries TRBV10-1 and TRBJ2-3; D is tentatively TRBD1 or TRBD2 (5 bases each). V dropped 2 bases and J dropped 4 bases, with 7 bases sitting between them. CDR3 length: 13 residues. Germline V gene data show CDR1 as WNHNN and CDR2 as SYGVQD (reference sequence). CDR3: CASSEGGADTQYF. The CDR3 DNA reads TGCGCCAGCAGTGAGGGGGGTGCAGATACGCAGTATTTT.

The chain employs TRBV27 and TRBJ1-4, with D tentatively TRBD1 (6 bases). CDR3 length: 19 amino acids. Between the trimmed V and J ends, which lost 3 bases and 9 bases, there was a span of 29 bases. The germline gives CDR1 MNHEY, CDR2 SMNVEV (reference sequence). CDR3 amino acids: CASSLVFGRGEGGLKKLFF. Here the CDR3 DNA reads TGTGCCAGCAGTTTGGTTTTCGGACGGGGGGAAGGGGGTTTGAAAAAACTGTTTTTT. Full variable domain (outside the CDR3, taken from reference TRBV27 and TRBJ1-4): EAQVTQNPRYLITVTGKKLTVTCSQNMNHEYMSWYRQDPGLGLRQIYYSMNVEVTDKGDVPEGYKVSRKEKRNFPLILESPSPNQTSLYFCASSLVFGRGEGGLKKLFFGSGTQLSVL.

The chain recombines TRBV6-6 with TRBJ2-3; no reliable D call. V lost 6 bases, J lost 2 bases, and 9 bases lay in between. The CDR3 spans 13 residues. CDR1 MNHNY and CDR2 SVGAGI come from the germline V gene (reference sequence). CDR3 in amino acids: CASSRTHTDTQYF. The CDR3 coding sequence is TGTGCCAGCAGCAGAACCCACACAGATACGCAGTATTTT.

This clone came up a few times. The chain is built from TRBV10-3 and TRBJ2-7; possibly TRBD1 or TRBD2 for D (5 bases each). The V gene lost 4 bases and the J gene lost 5 bases, with 9 bases spanning the gap. The CDR3 totals 12 residues. Germline V CDR1 and CDR2: ENHRY, SYGVKD. The CDR3 is CAISVRGDEQYF. DNA for the CDR3: TGTGCCATCAGTGTAAGAGGGGACGAGCAGTACTTC.

The chain employs TRBV9 and TRBJ2-1; D perhaps matches TRBD1 (7 bases). The V gene lost 0 bases and the J gene lost 8 bases, with 12 bases spanning the gap. The germline V gene has CDR1 SGDLS and CDR2 YYNGEE. This CDR3 is 14 amino acids long. The CDR3: CASSVDARGDEQFF. The CDR3 DNA reads TGTGCCAGCAGCGTAGACGCCAGGGGGGATGAGCAGTTCTTC. The full variable domain, in which reference TRBV9 and TRBJ2-1 provide the parts outside the CDR3, is DSGVTQTPKHLITATGQRVTLRCSPRSGDLSVYWYQQSLDQGLQFLIQYYNGEERAKGNILERFSAQQFPDLHSELNLSSLELGDSALYFCASSVDARGDEQFFGPGTRLTVL.

The chain couples TRBV10-2 to TRBJ1-4, with D possibly being TRBD1 (5 bases). This CDR3 contains 13 residues. Trimming took off 10 bases at V and 3 bases at J, with 12 bases between the two ends. Germline V gene data show CDR1 as WSHSY and CDR2 as SAAADI. This chain's CDR3 is CATADRANEKLFF. The CDR3 nucleotides read TGCGCCACCGCCGACAGAGCTAATGAAAAACTGTTTTTT.

This chain links TRBV9 with TRBJ2-7; possible D gene TRBD2, 5 bases. There are 13 residues in the CDR3. Germline V gene data show CDR1 as SGDLS and CDR2 as YYNGEE. The V and J ends lost 7 bases and 0 bases respectively, with 11 bases between them. The CDR3 spells CASGGSSSYEQYF. In nucleotides, the CDR3 is TGTGCCAGCGGAGGATCTAGCTCCTACGAGCAGTACTTC.

This chain joins TRBV4-1 and TRBJ2-5, with TRBD2 matching 7 bases. Germline values: CDR1 MGHRA, CDR2 YSYEKL. Trimming took 3 bases from V and 5 from J; bases not matched to a gene: 9. There are 15 residues in the CDR3. DNA of the CDR3: TGCGCCAGCAGCCACCAGACCCTGGGAGGGGAGACCCAGTACTTC. Protein sequence: CASSHQTLGGETQYF.

This chain uses TRBV19 with TRBJ2-3; D not certain. Germline CDR1 LNHDA, CDR2 SQIVND (reference sequence). This CDR3 contains 16 residues. Trimming shortened V by 1 base and J by 3 bases, and 14 bases separated the two germline ends. The CDR3 here is CASSIAPLGLTDTQYF. The CDR3 coding sequence is TGTGCCAGTAGTATAGCCCCCCTAGGCTTGACAGATACGCAGTATTTT.

V gene TRBV27 combines with J gene TRBJ1-2; 8 positions match TRBD1. The CDR3 loop spans 13 amino acids. The germline CDR1 and CDR2 sequences are MNHEY and SMNVEV (reference sequence). The ends lost 3 bases at V and 12 bases at J; junction bases unmatched: 9. This CDR3 is CASSFSGQGTHTF. The CDR3 coding sequence is TGTGCCAGCAGTTTTTCCGGACAGGGTACACACACCTTC.

This clone was seen a handful of times. V gene TRBV2 combines with J gene TRBJ2-2, with D unclear. Germline V gene data show CDR1 as SNHLY and CDR2 as FYNNEI. V was pared by 3 bases and J by 2 bases, with 10 bases between. The CDR3 runs to 15 residues. CDR3 DNA sequence: TGTGCCAGCAGTGACGGTCGTATTAACACCGGGGAGCTGTTTTTT. It translates to CASSDGRINTGELFF.

The chain is built from TRBV7-2 and TRBJ2-5, with 7 bases fitting TRBD2. J was trimmed by 4 bases and V by 5 bases; bases with no gene match: 13. CDR1 is SGHTA, CDR2 FQGNSA, per germline. CDR3 length: 16 amino acids. As DNA, the CDR3 is TGTGCCAGCAGCCTCAACCTCGCAGGGAGGGGAGAGACCCAGTACTTC. This codes for CASSLNLAGRGETQYF.